A single sample gave rise to the 20 T cell receptor beta chains below, sequenced in a study of T cells in Graves' hyperthyroidism and ophthalmopathy. RNA transcripts were the template for amplifying TCR beta CDR3 regions. First-round RT-PCR targeting the TCR CDR3 was performed with the HTBI primer set. TCRdb redid the calling of the multiplex PCR reads with MiXCR, one entry per CDR3 protein. Of 250,000 to 350,000 distinct CDR3 sequences in the sample, approximately 15% were seen once. The sample was blood. Source of these receptors: a man aged 30-40 years with Graves' hyperthyroidism.

This clonotype was detected ten times or more. The genes are TRBV28 and TRBJ2-5; a possible D gene is TRBD1 (5 bases). Germline V gene sequence: CDR1 MDHEN, CDR2 SYDVKM. This CDR3 contains 13 residues. Between the trimmed V and J ends, which lost 2 bases and 5 bases, there was a span of 9 bases. CDR3 sequence (DNA): TGTGCCAGCAGTTTAAGGGGAAAGGAGACCCAGTACTTC. Residues: CASSLRGKETQYF.

This clonotype was recorded at least ten times. V is TRBV14 and J is TRBJ2-7; TRBD1 is a possible D gene (5 bases). Germline lookup yields CDR1 SGHDN and CDR2 FVKESK. The CDR3 sequence is 13 residues long. V shed 0 bases and J shed 3 bases, with 6 bases lying between them. CDR3 DNA sequence: TGTGCCAGCAGCCAAGATGACAGCTACGAGCAGTACTTC. Amino acids: CASSQDDSYEQYF.

This clonotype appeared many times. The CDR3 coding sequence is TGTGCCAGCAGCCTGGATCACAATGAGCAGTTCTTC. It yields the protein CASSLDHNEQFF. The chain has TRBV12-3 or TRBV12-4 and TRBJ2-1; D unclear. V was clipped by 6 bases and J by 5 bases, with 8 bases between them. The CDR3 spans 12 residues.

This clonotype was recorded many times. The chain joins TRBV5-4 to TRBJ1-1; D gene ambiguous. Germline assignment: CDR1 SGHNT and CDR2 YYREEE (reference sequence). V lost 6 bases, J lost 4 bases, and 16 bases lay in between. The length of the CDR3 is 14 residues. CDR3 coding DNA: TGTGCCAGCAACTTTTGGGGAGAGGGCACTGAAGCTTTCTTT. Its translation: CASNFWGEGTEAFF.

CDR3 nucleotides: TGTGCCAGCAGCCACAGTCCCGCCAAAAACATTCAGTACTTC. Its translation: CASSHSPAKNIQYF. This rearrangement joins TRBV6-1 to TRBJ2-4; unclear D gene. With 6 bases removed from V and 1 base from J, the gap between germline ends came to 10 bases. CDR3 size: 14 residues. Germline lookup yields CDR1 MNHNS and CDR2 SASEGT.

This clonotype was observed many times. One end of the junction is discordant with germline, which a read error may explain. This chain links TRBV28 with TRBJ2-5, with D tentatively TRBD2 (5 bases). The CDR3 covers 14 residues. Germline V gene sequence: CDR1 MDHEN, CDR2 SYDVKM. For the CDR3, the DNA is TGTGCCAACAGTTATCGGGATCCCGAAAAGACCCAGTACTTC. Its translation is CANSYRDPEKTQYF. Full variable domain (outside the CDR3, taken from reference TRBV28 and TRBJ2-5): DVKVTQSSRYLVKRTGEKVFLECVQDMDHENMFWYRQDPGLGLRLIYFSYDVKMKEKGDIPEGYSVSREKKERFSLILESASTNQTSMYLCANSYRDPEKTQYFGPGTRLLVL.

This clonotype was observed at least ten times. V is TRBV29-1 and J is TRBJ2-7, with TRBD2 matching over 11 bases. V shed 5 bases and J 5 bases; nucleotides not matched to a gene: 5. Germline loops: CDR1 SQVTM, CDR2 ANQGSEA. The CDR3 spans 13 residues. CDR3 loop: CSVTSGSLDEQYF. The CDR3 nucleotides read TGCAGCGTTACTAGCGGGAGTCTCGACGAGCAGTACTTC.

This clonotype was observed at least ten times. The rearrangement joins TRBV11-2 to TRBJ2-1, with D possibly TRBD1 on 5 matching bases. Germline CDR1 and CDR2: SGHAT and FQNNGV. The CDR3 covers 15 residues. Trimming pared 1 base from V and 5 bases from J, leaving 12 bases between. CDR3 DNA sequence: TGTGCCAGCAGCTTAGTTAGGGGCCTACACAATGAGCAGTTCTTC. This encodes CASSLVRGLHNEQFF.

This clonotype was recorded at least ten times. The chain uses TRBV12-3 or TRBV12-4 and TRBJ2-3; possible D gene TRBD2, 5 bases. The CDR3 is 16 amino acids. The ends were cut back, 5 bases at V and 1 base at J, with 16 bases in the middle. The CDR3 sequence is CASSPFAGGGTDTQYF. DNA for the CDR3: TGTGCCAGCAGTCCCTTTGCCGGAGGAGGCACAGATACGCAGTATTTT.

This clonotype was detected a few times. In DNA form, the CDR3 reads TGTGCCAGCAGCTTAGGACAGGGGAGAGGGGGCACTGAAGCTTTCTTT. It codes for CASSLGQGRGGTEAFF. The chain has TRBV7-9 and TRBJ1-1; 8 positions match TRBD1. Trimming at V came to 1 base and at J to 4 bases, leaving 8 bases not matched to a gene. This CDR3 has 16 amino acids. CDR1 and CDR2 (germline): SEHNR, FQNEAQ (reference sequence).

At least ten counts were recorded for this clonotype. The chain recombines TRBV7-2 with TRBJ2-7, with 9 nucleotides matching TRBD1. The CDR3 extends over 16 amino acids. The V segment lost 2 bases and the J segment 2 bases; nucleotides outside the gene matches: 7. The V gene's germline CDR1 is SGHTA and CDR2 FQGNSA. The CDR3 nucleotides read TGTGCCAGCAGCTTAAAAGGGCGACAGGGGGCCTACGAGCAGTACTTC. Translated: CASSLKGRQGAYEQYF.

This clonotype was seen more than once but under ten times. The CDR3 region has the DNA TGTGCCAGCTCACTCCCAAGCGGGAGGTGGTATGATGAGCAGTTCTTC. This gives the protein CASSLPSGRWYDEQFF. The chain has TRBV18 and TRBJ2-1, with 9 bases that match TRBD2. Trimming at V came to 4 bases and at J to 8 bases, leaving 12 bases not matched to a gene. The CDR3 has 16 residues. Germline CDR1 KGHSH, CDR2 LQKENI.

This clonotype came up a few times. This chain uses TRBV19 with TRBJ2-5; maybe TRBD1 (6 bases). Germline lookup yields CDR1 LNHDA and CDR2 SQIVND (reference sequence). This CDR3 spans 17 amino acids. Trimming left V 1 base short and J 5 bases short, with 20 bases between. Written as DNA, the CDR3 is TGTGCCAGTAGTATAGGATTCACAGGGACGGGTCGGGAGACCCAGTACTTC. Translation: CASSIGFTGTGRETQYF.

This clonotype was found many times. The chain uses TRBV5-1 and TRBJ2-2, with D possibly being TRBD2 (6 bases). This CDR3 contains 15 residues. The germline V and J ends were trimmed by 4 bases and 2 bases, with 12 bases remaining between them. CDR1 is SGHRS and CDR2 is YFSETQ in the germline V gene. The CDR3 reads CASSGSSDNTGELFF. For the CDR3, the DNA is TGCGCCAGCAGCGGCTCTAGCGACAACACCGGGGAGCTGTTTTTT.

The chain joins TRBV18 to TRBJ2-6, with D tentatively TRBD2 (5 bases). The V and J ends lost 3 bases and 0 bases respectively, with 9 bases between them. The CDR3 is made up of 16 amino acids. Germline V gene data show CDR1 as KGHSH and CDR2 as LQKENI. CDR3: CASSPSTSSGANVLTF. CDR3 nucleotides: TGTGCCAGCTCACCGTCAACTAGCTCTGGGGCCAACGTCCTGACTTTC. The whole variable domain, filled in from reference TRBV18 and TRBJ2-6, reads NAGVMQNPRHLVRRRGQEARLRCSPMKGHSHVYWYRQLPEEGLKFMVYLQKENIIDESGMPKERFSAEFPKEGPSILRIQQVVRGDSAAYFCASSPSTSSGANVLTFGAGSRLTVL.

Ten or more counts support this clonotype. V usage is TRBV19 and J usage is TRBJ2-1; D is uncertain. V was clipped by 5 bases and J by 9 bases, with 14 bases between them. The CDR3 has 13 amino acids. Germline values: CDR1 LNHDA, CDR2 SQIVND (reference sequence). CDR3 residues: CASSFVGNSEQFF. CDR3 coding DNA: TGTGCCAGTAGTTTTGTGGGAAATAGTGAGCAGTTCTTC.

V and J are TRBV19 and TRBJ1-4; D ambiguous. V shed 4 bases and J shed 0 bases, with 15 bases lying between them. This CDR3 spans 17 amino acids. The V gene's germline CDR1 is LNHDA and CDR2 SQIVND (reference sequence). DNA of the CDR3: TGTGCCAGTAGTAGGCCCCAGATGAACCCAACTAATGAAAAACTGTTTTTT. Protein sequence: CASSRPQMNPTNEKLFF.

Comment on this clonotype: This may be a read error: a much more frequent sequence differs by one nucleotide. The chain carries TRBV2 and TRBJ2-7; 9 nucleotides match TRBD2. The CDR3 contains 13 residues. V trimming: 11 bases; J trimming: 6 bases; junction bases outside the gene matches: 11. CDR1 is SNHLY and CDR2 is FYNNEI in the germline V gene. For the CDR3, the DNA is TGTGCCGGCGTGAAAGAGCGGGAGGCCGAGCAGTACTTC. Protein product: CAGVKEREAEQYF.

As for this clonotype: With a much larger clone just one base away, this may be a read error. The genes are TRBV24-1 and TRBJ2-3; D is undetermined. The CDR3 is 12 residues long. Germline V gene data show CDR1 as KGHDR and CDR2 as SFDVKD. Trimming left V 0 bases short and J 6 bases short, with 3 bases between. The DNA of the CDR3 is TGTGCCACCAGTGATTTGCGGGATACGCAGTATTTT. Its translation: CATSDLRDTQYF.

This clonotype was recorded at least ten times. The rearrangement links TRBV3-1 to TRBJ1-1; no clear D. The V and J ends lost 3 bases and 0 bases respectively, with 5 bases between them. The germline V gene encodes CDR1 LGHDT and CDR2 YNNKEL (reference sequence). This CDR3 spans 13 amino acids. The CDR3 region is CASSHRMNTEAFF. The CDR3 DNA is TGTGCCAGCAGCCACCGAATGAACACTGAAGCTTTCTTT.